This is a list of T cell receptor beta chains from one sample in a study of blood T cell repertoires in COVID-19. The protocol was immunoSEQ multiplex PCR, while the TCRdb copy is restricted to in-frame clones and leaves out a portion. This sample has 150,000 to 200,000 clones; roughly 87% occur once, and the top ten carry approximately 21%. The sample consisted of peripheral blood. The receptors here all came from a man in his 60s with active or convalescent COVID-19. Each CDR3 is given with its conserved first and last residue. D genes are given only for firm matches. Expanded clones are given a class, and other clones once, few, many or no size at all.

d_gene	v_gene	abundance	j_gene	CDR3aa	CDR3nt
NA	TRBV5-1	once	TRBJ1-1	CASSLAPPEAFF	TGCGCCAGCAGCTTGGCTCCCCCCGAAGCTTTCTTT
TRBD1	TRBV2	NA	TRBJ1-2	CASSELKGQGAGGYTF	TGTGCCAGCAGTGAACTAAAAGGACAGGGGGCGGGCGGCTACACCTTC
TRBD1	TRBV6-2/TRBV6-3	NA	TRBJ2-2	CASSRQGVGELFF	TGTGCCAGCAGTCGACAGGGGGTCGGGGAGCTGTTTTTT
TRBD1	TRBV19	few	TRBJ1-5	CASRDGQGGRYSNQPQHF	TGTGCCAGTAGGGACGGACAGGGGGGACGCTATAGCAATCAGCCCCAGCATTTT
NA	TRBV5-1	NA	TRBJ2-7	CASSLLTDSYEQYF	TGCGCCAGCAGCTTGCTGACAGATTCCTACGAGCAGTACTTC
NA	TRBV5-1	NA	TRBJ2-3	CASSLRRAHTDTQYF	TGCGCCAGCAGCTTGCGCAGGGCCCACACAGATACGCAGTATTTT
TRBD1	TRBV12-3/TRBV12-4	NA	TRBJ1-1	CASRGQGDTEAFF	TGTGCCAGCAGGGGACAGGGGGACACTGAAGCTTTCTTT
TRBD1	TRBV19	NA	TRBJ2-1	CASTLSGQGWYEQFF	TGTGCCAGTACCCTCTCGGGACAGGGGTGGTATGAGCAGTTCTTC
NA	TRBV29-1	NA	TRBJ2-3	CSVAGAADTQYF	TGCAGCGTGGCGGGGGCCGCGGATACGCAGTATTTT
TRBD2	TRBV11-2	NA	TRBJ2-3	CASRIAGGTDTQYF	TGTGCCAGCAGAATAGCGGGGGGGACAGATACGCAGTATTTT
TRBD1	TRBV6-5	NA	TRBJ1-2	CASSYSSGQGRSGYTF	TGTGCCAGCAGTTACTCGTCGGGACAGGGTCGAAGTGGCTACACCTTC
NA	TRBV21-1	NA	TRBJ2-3	CASWFGTGTDTQYF	NA
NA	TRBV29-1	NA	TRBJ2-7	CSVEGPANWGEVVEQYF	TGCAGCGTTGAGGGTCCTGCAAATTGGGGGGAAGTGGTCGAGCAGTACTTC
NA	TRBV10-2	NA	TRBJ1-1	CASSERSENTEAFF	TGCGCCAGCAGTGAGCGTTCAGAAAACACTGAAGCTTTCTTT
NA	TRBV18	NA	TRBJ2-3	CASSPVYSSDTQYF	TGTGCCAGCTCACCAGTTTATAGTTCAGATACGCAGTATTTT
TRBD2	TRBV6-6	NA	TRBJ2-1	CASSRGTSGRSSYNEQFF	TGTGCCAGCAGTCGAGGGACTAGCGGGAGGAGCTCCTACAATGAGCAGTTCTTC
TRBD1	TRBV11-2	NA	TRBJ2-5	CASRQGETQYF	TGTGCCAGCAGACAGGGGGAGACCCAGTACTTC
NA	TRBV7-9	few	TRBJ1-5	CASSSQGSNQPQHF	TGTGCCAGCAGCTCACAGGGTAGCAATCAGCCCCAGCATTTT
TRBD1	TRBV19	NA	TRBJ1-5	CASSTGQGGQPQHF	TGTGCCAGTAGTACCGGACAGGGCGGTCAGCCCCAGCATTTT
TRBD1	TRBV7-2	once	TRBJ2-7	CASSRTGNYEQYF	TGTGCCAGCAGCAGGACAGGAAACTACGAGCAGTACTTC
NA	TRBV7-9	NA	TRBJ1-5	CASSLGSRANQPQHF	TGTGCCAGCAGCTTAGGGTCCAGGGCTAATCAGCCCCAGCATTTT
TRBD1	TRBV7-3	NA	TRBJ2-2	CASSPSRGQGALYDTGELFF	TGTGCCAGCAGCCCCAGTCGGGGACAGGGTGCGTTGTACGACACCGGGGAGCTGTTTTTT
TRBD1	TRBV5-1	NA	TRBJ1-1	CASSWTGMNTEAFF	TGCGCCAGCAGCTGGACAGGGATGAACACTGAAGCTTTCTTT
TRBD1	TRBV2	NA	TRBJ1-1	CASEPGQGARFPEAFF	TGTGCCAGCGAGCCGGGACAGGGGGCGCGGTTTCCTGAAGCTTTCTTT
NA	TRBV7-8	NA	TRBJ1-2	CASSLLQYGYTF	TGTGCCAGCAGCTTATTACAGTATGGCTACACCTTC
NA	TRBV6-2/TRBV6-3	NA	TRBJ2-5	CASSFEGEETQYF	TGTGCCAGCAGTTTTGAGGGAGAAGAGACCCAGTACTTC
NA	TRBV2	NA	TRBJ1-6	CASSAMSQLYNSPLHF	TGTGCCAGCAGCGCAATGTCACAGCTCTATAATTCACCCCTCCACTTT
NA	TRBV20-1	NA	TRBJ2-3	CSASDALRSTDTQYF	TGCAGTGCTAGTGACGCCCTGAGGTCCACAGATACGCAGTATTTT
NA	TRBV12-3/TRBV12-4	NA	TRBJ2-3	CASSRTDTQYF	TGTGCCAGCAGCAGAACAGATACGCAGTATTTT
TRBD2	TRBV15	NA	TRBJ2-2	CATSTLTGLAGGPNTGELFF	TGTGCCACCAGCACGCTGACCGGACTAGCGGGGGGGCCGAACACCGGGGAGCTGTTTTTT
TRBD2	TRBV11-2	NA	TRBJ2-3	CASSLVLLAGGRTDTQYF	TGTGCCAGCAGCTTAGTCCTACTAGCGGGGGGTCGCACAGATACGCAGTATTTT
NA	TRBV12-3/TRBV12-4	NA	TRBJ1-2	CASSLALAYGYTF	TGTGCCAGCAGTTTAGCGCTGGCCTATGGCTACACCTTC
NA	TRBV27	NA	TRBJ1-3	CASSLRGTGNTIYF	TGTGCCAGCAGTTTACGAGGGACTGGAAACACCATATATTTT